This T cell receptor beta chain was observed in a study of follicular helper T cells after annual influenza vaccination. General study results and limits: Recurrent ICOS+CD38+ cTfh clonotypes included tetramer and AIM influenza-specific ones.

The CDR3 consists of 13 residues. The ends were cut back, 6 bases at V and 1 base at J, with 9 bases in the middle. The germline V gene has CDR1 SGHNT and CDR2 YENEEA. Remarks on this clone: The antigen is not known.

Sequencing was performed with immunoSEQ multiplex PCR; in TCRdb, only in-frame clones are kept and a portion is missing. Of approximately 9,300 clones in the sample, 70% to 90% were seen once. Time point meaning: 2015-2016 season, pre-vaccination. V and J are TRBV11-3 and TRBJ2-5; D is undetermined. Sample: CXCR5+ CD38- circulating T follicular helper cells from blood, taken on the day of influenza vaccination. Subset denoted: circulating Tfh, non-naive CD4+CXCR5+PD-1+ (ICOS+CD38+ or ICOS-CD38-). This clonotype originated in an adult who received the influenza vaccine. The CDR3 here is CASSFNSQETQYF. CDR3 nucleotides: TGTGCCAGCAGTTTTAACAGCCAAGAGACCCAGTACTTC.